The clone carrying this TCR beta chain was observed at least ten times. V dropped 5 bases and J dropped 2 bases, with 13 bases sitting between them. Germline V CDR1 and CDR2: SGHAT, FQNNGV. This CDR3 spans 14 amino acids. This record comes from a study of molecular identifiers for immune sequencing clone quantification. Using its own MiXCR run on the PCR reads, TCRdb lists one record per CDR3 protein. This sample has about 640,000 distinct CDR3 sequences, with just under 20% found just once. The clonotype was recovered from a human donor in good health. Some libraries in this study had Jurkat cell RNA spiked in. Sequences were obtained from naive CD8+ T cells from blood, with Jurkat cell RNA spiked in. Subset denoted: FACS-sorted CD8+CD4-CCR7+CD45RA+ naive T cells. The J gene is TRBJ2-7, the V gene TRBV11-2, with D perhaps matching TRBD1 (6 bases). CDR3 protein: CASSPDRNAYEQYF. As DNA, the CDR3 is TGTGCCAGCAGCCCCGACAGGAACGCCTACGAGCAGTACTTC.